The sequence of this T cell receptor beta chain was determined in a study of PD-1 blockade in classical Hodgkin lymphoma (dated by TCRdb to about 2020). As for the study more broadly: Nivolumab dosing was 3 mg/kg intravenously every 2 weeks, continuing until either disease progression or unacceptable toxicity. The study used CyTOF and TCR beta sequencing to define a peripheral blood immune signature of response to PD-1 blockade in classical Hodgkin lymphoma.

This clone appeared once. Its antigen remains unidentified. Per-base quality was not reported, and no clone a single base away is much larger than it. The Qiagen DNeasy kit was used to extract genomic DNA both from unsorted PBMCs and from the negatively selected CD4+ and CD8+ fractions. Using primers that anneal to V and J segments, immunoSEQ multiplex PCR amplified the TCR beta CDR3 regions. A synthetic immune receptor repertoire was used to minimize amplification bias, and remaining bias was computationally removed after sequencing. The original methods were these. Custom Python scripts were used to quantify repertoire diversity as the Shannon entropy index. Unsorted, CD4+ and CD8+ repertoires were analyzed separately, except for combined analyses in which CD4+ and CD8+ sequences were merged in silico. A clone was considered expanded if an increase in frequency of at least 2-fold after treatment relative to C1D1 was found, and a pseudocount of 0.5 was applied to clones undetected at baseline. Clones with 0 or 1 copy at C1D1 were classified as singleton clones, and clones with 2 or more copies were classified as non-singleton clones. Clones expanded in unsorted samples were labelled as CD4+, CD8+ or unknown by matching protein sequences in sorted samples from the same patient. Wilcoxon tests on paired samples were used to test changes in diversity from C1D1 to C4D1. Imported from immuneACCESS, the table was reduced by TCRdb to in-frame sequences with V and J called. These copies leave out some clones; in studies compared against another copy, an unresolved V gene accounts for under half, and the cause of the remainder is not known. V, J and clone size derive from that table, while D and trimming were established from the DNA sequence. The sample table holds 35,000 to 55,000 clones, of which under 75% were seen once. The top ten hold 2.5% to 3% of the sample.

The germline V gene encodes CDR1 LNHDA and CDR2 SQIVND (reference sequence). Trimming takes 8 bases from V and 5 bases from J, and the germline ends sit 9 bases apart. The CDR3 holds 12 amino acids from the cysteine to the phenylalanine. Only the CDR3 portion is preserved as DNA: 36 bases, with reading frame beginning at the first base. What this sample's time point label stands for: cycle 2 day 1 (C2D1) of nivolumab. Every trial patient had relapsed after autologous stem cell transplantation, and cohorts A, B and C differed in prior brentuximab vedotin exposure. The trial cohort included 55 to 65 patients with relapsed/refractory classical Hodgkin lymphoma, and each patient had a best overall response of complete response, partial response or progressive disease. Single-agent nivolumab was administered to trial patients in the multi-cohort phase II CheckMate 205 trial. An independent review committee assessed best overall response using the 2007 International Working Group response criteria. Trial PBMCs were obtained immediately prior to nivolumab initiation (C1D1) and on therapy at cycle 2 day 1 and cycle 4 day 1. After peripheral blood was drawn into 8 mL Vacutainer Cell Preparation Tubes, PBMCs were isolated by centrifugation and then cryopreserved.

Summary of the overall study and its limitations: Among trial patients, those achieving complete response had baseline diversity similar to that of newly diagnosed patients, while diversity was significantly lower in partial responders and progressors. CD4+ but not CD8+ TCR diversity rose significantly by C4D1 (p=0.0027 vs p=0.16), most apparent in complete responders (p=0.02). Baseline TCR diversity was reported as lower in newly diagnosed patients than in healthy donors, and lower still in relapsed/refractory patients. Lower diversity was seen in patients whose nivolumab began less than 1 year after ASCT, and these patients were left out of later analyses so that immune reconstitution would not confound the results. Only a single clinical trial cohort was studied, and what caused the repertoire differences, possibly disease activity or prior therapy, remained undefined.

The specimen comprised peripheral blood mononuclear cells (PBMCs), sampled before the second cycle of nivolumab. The receptor chain draws on TRBV19 and TRBJ2-2; the D gene is unclear. The origin of this receptor is a human donor with classical Hodgkin lymphoma. The nucleotide sequence is TGTGCCAGTCTGGCGGAAACCGGGGAGCTGTTTTTT. This yields the protein CASLAETGELFF.